The T cell receptor (beta chain) described here comes from a study of vaccination effects on CD4 cells after COVID-19. Study information: Participants were vaccinated with two doses of either the BNT162b2 or mRNA-1273 vaccine. Study results and caveats: Marked clonal contraction of infection- and vaccine-induced clones was seen late after vaccination. Only 1 of 255 vaccine-induced clones from healthy vaccinees cross-reacted with common cold coronaviruses.

Notes on this clone: What it recognizes is unknown.

Only in-frame clones appear in the TCRdb table, and some are missing; sequencing was by immunoSEQ multiplex PCR. Of fewer than 85,000 clones listed, 78% are singletons. Trimming removed 7 bases at V and 7 bases at J, with 8 bases between. CDR1 and CDR2 (germline): SNHLY, FYNNEI. The CDR3 contains 11 residues. With the ViraFEST assay, the study expanded antigen-specific CD4+ T cells using viral peptide pools, then sequenced them. Upon completion of about eleven days in culture, CD4+ T cells were isolated. Absence of prior SARS-CoV-2 infection characterized the vaccine recipients, who showed negative nucleocapsid antibodies. Days 3 and 7 were when half the medium was replaced with IL-2 medium.

The sequencing here drew on CD4+ T cells from PBMCs cultured with SARS-CoV-2 spike peptides, taken before COVID-19 vaccination. This chain joins TRBV2 and TRBJ1-5, with TRBD1 as a possible D gene (6 bases). This TCR was recovered from a human donor who received a COVID-19 vaccine. The CDR3, as DNA: TGTGCCAGCAAGGGGGACCAGCCCCAGCATTTT. Its translation is CASKGDQPQHF.